Here is one TCR beta chain with its context. No antigen is known for it. Base qualities are not provided; no much larger clone lies one nucleotide away. Whole blood was collected in K2EDTA tubes by collaborating institutions according to the institutions' own protocols. For TCRbeta analysis, collaborators shipped samples in one of three forms: frozen whole blood, isolated PBMCs, or DNA extracted from either of those sample types. The sample originates from a study of blood T cell repertoires in COVID-19 (dated by TCRdb to 2020 to 2022). A note on the overall study: Samples covering the acute and convalescent phases of COVID-19 were provided by collaborators in the United States, Italy and Spain. A de-identified subject ID, COVID-19 status, age in years and sex were almost always included in the sample metadata. The samples were drawn from the first 160 participants of the ongoing ImmuneRACE study and from over 950 subjects provided by 6 global collaborators. The repertoires were released in a freely available public database intended as a resource for research on the immune response to SARS-CoV-2. HLA class I and class II types, where available, came from metadata supplied by the sample provider rather than from assay-based typing. Deeply sampled blood TCRbeta repertoires from subjects exposed to, actively infected with, or recovered from COVID-19 were included in the dataset. The material from the prospective study consisted of cDNA or gDNA derived from T cells, B-cell-depleted T cells, or PBMCs. Beyond this particular receptor, the publication reports: Clinical and demographic metadata were provided uncurated, with the amount varying by source and participant.

The immunoSEQ Assay, a bias-controlled multiplex PCR, was used to amplify TCRbeta CDR3 regions from genomic DNA. Per the authors' processing: The number of nucleated cells in each sample was estimated by amplification of reference gene primers within the assay. Sequence reads were collapsed and filtered to measure the absolute abundance of every unique TCRbeta CDR3 rearrangement. For each sample, productive Simpson clonality was calculated by taking the square root of Simpson's diversity index across productive rearrangements. TCRdb provides this immuneACCESS table in a form limited to in-frame rearrangements. Some clones are lacking; in checked studies, under half of them reflect an unresolved V gene, and why the rest are absent is not known. V and J calls and clone size are as listed in that table; D and trimming were resolved from the DNA. For this sample there are fewer than 150,000 clones; about 87% appear just once. Around 4.5% of the sample comes from the top ten.

CDR1 and CDR2 (MDHEN, SYDVKM) derive from the germline V gene. V gives up 5 bases and J gives up 0 bases, and the segment between their germline ends measures 10 bases. From cysteine to phenylalanine, the CDR3 is 14 amino acids long. The only DNA kept is the CDR3, 42 bases in frame from the first base. This TCR derives from a woman aged 45 to 65 with acute or convalescent COVID-19. Source material: peripheral blood. The chain was built from TRBV28 and TRBJ1-1; the D gene is unclear. CDR3 sequence: CASSETSLNTEAFF. The nucleotide sequence reads TGTGCCAGCAGTGAGACAAGTCTGAACACTGAAGCTTTCTTT.